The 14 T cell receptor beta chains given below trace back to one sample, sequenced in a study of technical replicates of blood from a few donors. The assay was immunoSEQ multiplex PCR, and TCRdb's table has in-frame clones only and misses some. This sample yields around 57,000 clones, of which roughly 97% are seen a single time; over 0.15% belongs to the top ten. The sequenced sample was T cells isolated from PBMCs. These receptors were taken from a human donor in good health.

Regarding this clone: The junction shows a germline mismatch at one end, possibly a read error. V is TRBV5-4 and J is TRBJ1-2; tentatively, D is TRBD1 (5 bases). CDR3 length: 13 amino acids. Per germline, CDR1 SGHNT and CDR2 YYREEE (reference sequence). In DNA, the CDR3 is TGTGCCAGCAGTTTGGACGGGGGAAATGGCTACACCTTC. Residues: CASSLDGGNGYTF.

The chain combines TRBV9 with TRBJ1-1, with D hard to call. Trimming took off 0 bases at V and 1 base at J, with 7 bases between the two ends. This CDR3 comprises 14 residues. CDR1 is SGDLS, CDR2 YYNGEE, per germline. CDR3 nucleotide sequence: TGTGCCAGCAGCGTAGGGCCAGAGAACACTGAAGCTTTCTTT. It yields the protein CASSVGPENTEAFF.

The DNA of the CDR3 is TGTGCCAGCAGTGAACGACAGGGTTATGGCTACACCTTC. It encodes CASSERQGYGYTF. The chain carries TRBV6-1 and TRBJ1-2, with 7 bases matching TRBD1. The length of the CDR3 is 13 residues. The trim removed 2 bases at V and 5 bases at J, leaving 2 bases unmatched. Germline CDR1 reads MNHNS; CDR2 reads SASEGT.

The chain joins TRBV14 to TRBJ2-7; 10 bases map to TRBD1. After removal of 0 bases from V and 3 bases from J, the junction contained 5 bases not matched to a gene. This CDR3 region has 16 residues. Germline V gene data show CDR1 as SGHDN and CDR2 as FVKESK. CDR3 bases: TGTGCCAGCAGCCAAGATTCTTGGACAGGGGGCTACGAGCAGTACTTC. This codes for CASSQDSWTGGYEQYF.

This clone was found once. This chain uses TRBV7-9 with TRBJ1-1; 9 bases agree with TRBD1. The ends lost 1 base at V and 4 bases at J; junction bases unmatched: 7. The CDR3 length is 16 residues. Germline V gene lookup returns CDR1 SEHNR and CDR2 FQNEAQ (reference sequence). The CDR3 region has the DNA TGTGCCAGCAGCTTAGGTGGTGGGACAGGGAGCACTGAAGCTTTCTTT. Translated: CASSLGGGTGSTEAFF.

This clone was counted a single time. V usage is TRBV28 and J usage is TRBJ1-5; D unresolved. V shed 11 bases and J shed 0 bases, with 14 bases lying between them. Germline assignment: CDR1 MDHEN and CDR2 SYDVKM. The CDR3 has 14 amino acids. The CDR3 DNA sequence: TGTGCCCTAAGAGGGCAGGATAGCAATCAGCCCCAGCATTTT. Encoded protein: CALRGQDSNQPQHF.

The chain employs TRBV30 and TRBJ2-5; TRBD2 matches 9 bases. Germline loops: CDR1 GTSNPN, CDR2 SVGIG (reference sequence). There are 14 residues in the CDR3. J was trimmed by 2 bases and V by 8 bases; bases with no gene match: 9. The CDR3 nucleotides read TGTGCCAGAGCGAGCGGGGGGCTACAAGAGACCCAGTACTTC. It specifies CARASGGLQETQYF.

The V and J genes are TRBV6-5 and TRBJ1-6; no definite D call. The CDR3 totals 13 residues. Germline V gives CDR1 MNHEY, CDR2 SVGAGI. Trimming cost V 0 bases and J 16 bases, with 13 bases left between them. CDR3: CASSYSTSVDLHF. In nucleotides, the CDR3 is TGTGCCAGCAGTTACTCCACCAGCGTCGATCTCCACTTT.

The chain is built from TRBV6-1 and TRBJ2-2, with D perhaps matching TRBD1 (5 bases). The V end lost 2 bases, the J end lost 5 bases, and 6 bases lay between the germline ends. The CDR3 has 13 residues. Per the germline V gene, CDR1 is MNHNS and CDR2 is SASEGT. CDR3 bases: TGTGCCAGCAGTGAACAGGGAACCGGGGAGCTGTTTTTT. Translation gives CASSEQGTGELFF.

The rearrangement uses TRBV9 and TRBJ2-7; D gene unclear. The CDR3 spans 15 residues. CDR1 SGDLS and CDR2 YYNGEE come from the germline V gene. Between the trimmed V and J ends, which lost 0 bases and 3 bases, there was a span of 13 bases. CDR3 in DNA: TGTGCCAGCAGCGTAGCTGATTTTCCCAGCTACGAGCAGTACTTC. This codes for CASSVADFPSYEQYF. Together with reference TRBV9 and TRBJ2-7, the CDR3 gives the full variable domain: DSGVTQTPKHLITATGQRVTLRCSPRSGDLSVYWYQQSLDQGLQFLIQYYNGEERAKGNILERFSAQQFPDLHSELNLSSLELGDSALYFCASSVADFPSYEQYFGPGTRLTVT.

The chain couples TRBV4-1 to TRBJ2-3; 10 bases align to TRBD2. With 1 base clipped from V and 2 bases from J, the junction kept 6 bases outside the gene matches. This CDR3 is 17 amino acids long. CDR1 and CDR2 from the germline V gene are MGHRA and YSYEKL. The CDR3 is CASSQVPSGRHTDTQYF. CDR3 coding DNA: TGCGCCAGCAGCCAAGTGCCTAGCGGGAGACACACAGATACGCAGTATTTT.

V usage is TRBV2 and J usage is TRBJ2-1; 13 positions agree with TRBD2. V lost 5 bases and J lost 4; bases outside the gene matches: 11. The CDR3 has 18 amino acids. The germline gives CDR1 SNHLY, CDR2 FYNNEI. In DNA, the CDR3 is TGTGCCAGCAGTTTCTCCGGGACTAGCGGGAAGCCGTACAATGAGCAGTTCTTC. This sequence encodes CASSFSGTSGKPYNEQFF.

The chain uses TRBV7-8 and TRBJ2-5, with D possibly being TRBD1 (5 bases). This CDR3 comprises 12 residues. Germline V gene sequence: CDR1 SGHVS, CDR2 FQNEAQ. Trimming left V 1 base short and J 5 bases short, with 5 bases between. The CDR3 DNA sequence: TGTGCCAGCAGCTTAGACAGGGAGACCCAGTACTTC. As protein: CASSLDRETQYF.

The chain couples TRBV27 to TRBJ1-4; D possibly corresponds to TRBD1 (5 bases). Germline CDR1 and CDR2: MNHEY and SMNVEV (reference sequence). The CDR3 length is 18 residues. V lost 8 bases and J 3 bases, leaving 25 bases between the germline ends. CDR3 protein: CASARNQQAGGANEKLFF. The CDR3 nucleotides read TGTGCCAGCGCCAGAAATCAACAGGCTGGCGGGGCTAATGAAAAACTGTTTTTT.